This TCR beta chain was recovered during a study of CD8+CD57+ T cells in acquired aplastic anemia. The wider study: Quantities of DNA derived from sorted CD4+ and CD8+ cells averaged roughly 3 ug. Whole-study results and caveats: The CD8+ Simpson's diversity of patients and controls was not significantly different. Patients and controls shared roughly 28 CD8+ CDR3 sequences, which appeared highly expressed in patients and within their immunodominant clones.

An expansion of CD8+CD57+ cells by flow cytometry had been shown in patients chosen for sequencing. For CDR3 and TCR beta VDJ profiling, genomic DNA was the template used. TCRdb independently ran MiXCR on the reads; one entry per CDR3 protein. The table shows fewer than 250,000 distinct CDR3 sequences, with around 43% occurring only once. To note about this clonotype: Its antigen is unknown.

The CDR3 runs 16 residues. Trimming removed 4 bases from V and 1 base from J; junction bases left unmatched: 6. Germline V CDR1 and CDR2: SGHTA, FQGTGA. The sequencing sample was made of sorted CD4+, CD8+, or CD8+CD57+ T cells (not recorded which) from PBMCs. This clonotype was sampled from a human donor with aplastic anemia. The V gene is TRBV7-3, the J gene TRBJ2-2, with TRBD1 matching 7 bases. The CDR3 loop is CASSSWDSLNTGELFF. Here the CDR3 DNA reads TGTGCCAGCAGCTCCTGGGACAGCTTGAACACCGGGGAGCTGTTTTTT.